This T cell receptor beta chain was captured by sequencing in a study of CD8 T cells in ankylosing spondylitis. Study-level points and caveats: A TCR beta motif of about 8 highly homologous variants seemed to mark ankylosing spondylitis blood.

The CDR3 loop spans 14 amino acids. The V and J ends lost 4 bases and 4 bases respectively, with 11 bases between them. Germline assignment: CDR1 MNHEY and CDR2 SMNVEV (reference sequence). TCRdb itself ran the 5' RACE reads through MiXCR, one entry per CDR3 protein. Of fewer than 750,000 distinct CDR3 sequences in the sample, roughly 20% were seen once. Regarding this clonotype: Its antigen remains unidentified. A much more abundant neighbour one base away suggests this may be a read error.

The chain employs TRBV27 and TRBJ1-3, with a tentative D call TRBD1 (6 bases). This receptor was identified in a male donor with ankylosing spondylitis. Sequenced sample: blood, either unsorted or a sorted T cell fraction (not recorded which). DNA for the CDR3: TGTGCCAGCAGTTCAGGGGTGAGGGGAAACACCATATATTTT. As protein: CASSSGVRGNTIYF.